Detailed here is one T cell receptor (beta chain). Data came from immunoSEQ multiplex PCR; TCRdb stores just in-frame clones and leaves some out. This table has a few hundred thousand clones, approximately 85% appearing once. This specimen belongs to a study of blood T cell repertoires in COVID-19. Study at large: Acute and convalescent COVID-19 samples came from the United States, Italy and Spain. T cells, B-cell-depleted T cells, or PBMCs provided the cDNA or gDNA that served as material.

V was trimmed by 4 bases and J by 0 bases, leaving 7 bases between them. The CDR3 spans 13 residues. Germline CDR1 and CDR2: SGHKS and YYEKEE (reference sequence). The rearrangement joins TRBV5-5 to TRBJ1-2; the D is unclear. Specimen: peripheral blood. This receptor was identified in a human donor in a cohort sampled during active COVID-19. Here the CDR3 reads CASSPQSNYGYTF. The CDR3 DNA sequence: TGTGCCAGCAGCCCACAGTCTAACTATGGCTACACCTTC.